The present T cell receptor (beta chain) was sequenced within a study of molecular identifiers for immune sequencing clone quantification. By frequency in the sample, this clonotype is medium-sized. J was trimmed by 3 bases and V by 3 bases; bases with no gene match: 5. The CDR3 spans 15 residues. TCRdb re-called the PCR reads with MiXCR, one entry per CDR3 protein. The top ten hold 2.3% of the sample, which has thousands of distinct CDR3 sequences, around 15% seen once. Sequenced sample: naive CD8+ T cells from blood, with Jurkat cell RNA spiked in. The sample's subset: FACS-sorted CD8+CD4-CCR7+CD45RA+ naive T cells. The clonotype originates from a human donor in good health. Some libraries in this study had Jurkat cell RNA spiked in. The V and J genes are TRBV5-3 and TRBJ2-1; 8 bases agree with TRBD2. TRBV5-3 is known as an ORF, though its function is uncertain. Written as DNA, the CDR3 is TGTGCCAGAAGCTACGGACTAGCAGGCTACAATGAGCAGTTCTTC. Amino acid sequence: CARSYGLAGYNEQFF.